This TCR beta chain was observed in a study of cytomegalovirus exposure and HLA in healthy donors. Looked up from germline, CDR1 is LNHDA and CDR2 is SQIVND (reference sequence). The junction had 15 bases not matched to a gene; V was cut back by 5 bases and J by 7 bases. The CDR3 totals 16 residues. PCR primers comprised 60 Vbeta and 13 Jbeta primers. Measured with immunoSEQ multiplex PCR; TCRdb has only the in-frame clones, and not every one. The table records about 120,000 clones, 50% to 65% of them present only once. The study's findings and limits: The study found most TCR sequences rare, yet found some public TCRs in many donors. Highest at DRB1 and lowest at HLA-C, TCR association rates differed among HLA loci in a later analysis. In vitro, three CMV-associated chains proved specific for CMV antigens.

Each donor's status was that of a healthy bone marrow donor. A word on this clone: Its antigen is not identified.

The sequencing sample was made of PBMCs. This receptor was identified in a woman in her thirties or forties in good health and CMV-seropositive. The rearrangement uses TRBV19 and TRBJ2-5, with TRBD2 matching over 8 bases. The CDR3 loop reads CASSSNRLAKGVTQYF. CDR3 DNA sequence: TGTGCCAGTAGTTCGAACAGACTAGCGAAAGGAGTGACCCAGTACTTC.